Shown below are 32 T cell receptor delta chains from a single sample sequenced in a study of gamma-delta chains in newborns, infants, children. TCRdb reprocessed the reads using CATT. Altogether 7,000 to 9,500 delta-chain clones are present, around 1.6% being singletons, with the ten largest covering 8.3%. The sequenced material came from blood. The receptors derive from a child who was a newborn, infant or young child, either healthy, febrile or measles-vaccinated (not recorded which).

This clone is termed medium-sized (0.01 to 0.1%). As DNA, the CDR3 is TGTGCTCTTGGGACTTCCCGCTTTGAACTGGGGGTCCTGGAGGACACCGATAAACTCATCTTT. The encoded protein is CALGTSRFELGVLEDTDKLIF. This chain links TRDV1 with TRDJ1; 8 positions agree with TRDD3. Germline CDR1 reads TSWWSYY; CDR2 reads QGS. V gave up 5 bases and J gave up 0 bases; unmatched junction bases: 23. This CDR3 contains 21 residues.

By share, this clone counts as medium-sized (0.01 to 0.1%). The rearrangement joins TRDV1 to TRDJ1, with 12 bases fitting TRDD3. The CDR3 consists of 16 residues. Germline values: CDR1 TSWWSYY, CDR2 QGS. The ends lost 4 bases at V and 0 bases at J; junction bases unmatched: 3. The CDR3: CALGATGGYNTDKLIF. In nucleotides, the CDR3 is TGTGCTCTTGGGGCTACTGGGGGATACAACACCGATAAACTCATCTTT.

With regard to this clone: TCRdb has a much larger clone's protein, which differs at residue 17 from the translation of this DNA, likely because of a read error; what is shown is the protein translated from the DNA. The chain is built from TRDV1 and TRDJ1; D possibly corresponds to TRDD3 (7 bases). There are 19 residues in the CDR3. Germline values: CDR1 TSWWSYY, CDR2 QGS. This CDR3 reads CALGESPTLGVKYTDKPIF. The CDR3, as DNA: TGTGCTCTTGGGGAATCTCCTACTCTGGGGGTAAAGTACACCGATAAACCCATCTTT.

Worth noting for this clone: This DNA's translation differs at residue 8 from TCRdb's protein, which comes from a much larger clone; a read error is likely, and the protein shown is translated from the DNA. V usage is TRDV2 and J usage is TRDJ3; TRDD3 agrees at 8 bases. V lost 1 base to trimming and J lost 1 base; unmatched junction nucleotides: 5. The CDR3 totals 18 residues. The germline V gene has CDR1 GEAIGNYY and CDR2 EKD. The CDR3 DNA sequence: TGTGCCTGTGACACTGGGGGATCCCGATCCTGGGACACCCGACAGATGTTTTTC. This codes for CACDTGGSRSWDTRQMFF.

For this clone: TCRdb's protein, taken from a much larger clone, differs from this DNA's translation at residue 5, likely owing to a read error; the protein displayed comes from the DNA. The V gene is TRDV2, the J gene TRDJ1; D is unresolved. Germline CDR1 GEAIGNYY, CDR2 EKD. This CDR3 spans 16 amino acids. V shed 3 bases and J shed 2 bases, with 18 bases lying between them. The CDR3 nucleotides are TGTGCCTGTGACGCCGCTGGTCTTAGTAGGACCGATAAACTCATCTTT. Translating it yields CACDAAGLSRTDKLIF.

This clone was seen a handful of times. The DNA translation disagrees with the TCRdb protein at residue 12, so the protein in this description comes from the DNA. The rearrangement joins TRDV1 to TRDJ1, with a weak D call TRDD2 (5 bases). This CDR3 is 17 amino acids long. With 0 bases removed from V and 3 bases from J, the gap between germline ends came to 17 bases. Germline assignment: CDR1 TSWWSYY and CDR2 QGS. CDR3 in amino acids: CALGELALRALSDKLIF. CDR3 DNA sequence: TGTGCTCTTGGGGAACTAGCCCTACGAGCTCTCTCCGATAAACTCATCTTT.

As concerns this clone: One base away lies a much larger clone, so this may be a sequencing read error. This sample also contains other DNA sequences that code for the same CDR3. The V gene is TRDV2, the J gene TRDJ2; 8 positions agree with TRDD3. Germline CDR1 reads GEAIGNYY; CDR2 reads EKD. This CDR3 is 14 amino acids long. The CDR3 loop reads CACDTVGDTAQLFF. The CDR3 DNA follows: TGTGCCTGCGACACGGTGGGGGATACAGCACAACTCTTCTTT.

Of note for this clone: At the DNA level, this CDR3 is encoded by other sequences in the same sample as well. The chain couples TRDV3 to TRDJ1; TRDD3 agrees at 12 bases. This CDR3 has 14 residues. From germline, CDR1 is TVYSNPD and CDR2 GDNSRS (reference sequence). CDR3 sequence reads: CAWTTGGYLGKLIF. The CDR3 nucleotides are TGTGCTTGGACTACTGGGGGATACCTGGGTAAACTCATCTTT.

By sample share, this clone is medium-sized. The chain has TRDV1 and TRDJ1; tentatively, D is TRDD3 (5 bases). The CDR3 contains 16 residues. Germline lookup yields CDR1 TSWWSYY and CDR2 QGS. V lost 2 bases and J 1 base, leaving 14 bases between the germline ends. CDR3 sequence: CALGENWVGITDKLIF. In nucleotides, the CDR3 is TGTGCTCTTGGGGAAAATTGGGTAGGGATCACCGATAAACTCATCTTT.

The V call is TRDV1, the J call TRDJ1; 9 bases agree with TRDD2. CDR1 and CDR2 (germline): TSWWSYY, QGS. CDR3 length: 20 residues. J lost 1 base, V lost 5 bases, and 20 bases had no gene match. CDR3 DNA: TGTGCTCTTGGGAAACGGCCTTCCTACGCCTCTGGGGACTCCACCGATAAACTCATCTTT. Amino acids: CALGKRPSYASGDSTDKLIF.

This clone is medium-sized in the sample. This chain joins TRDV1 and TRDJ1; 8 nucleotides line up with TRDD3. Germline-derived CDR1 and CDR2 are TSWWSYY and QGS. Trimming cost V 0 bases and J 0 bases; bases outside gene matches: 6. The CDR3 runs 17 residues. CDR3: CALGELLGASYTDKLIF. Written as DNA, the CDR3 is TGTGCTCTTGGGGAACTACTGGGGGCCTCGTACACCGATAAACTCATCTTT.

With regard to this clone: This may arise from a read error, as a much more abundant clone is one base away. Other DNA variants within this sample encode the same CDR3. The chain recombines TRDV2 with TRDJ2, with D possibly being TRDD3 (5 bases). In germline, CDR1 is GEAIGNYY, CDR2 EKD. This CDR3 region has 16 residues. CDR3 DNA: TGCGCCTGTTCTCTCAGGGGACCCCTTTTGACAGCACAACTCTTCTTT. Its protein product is CACSLRGPLLTAQLFF.

As concerns this clone: A much larger clone lies a single base off, so this may be a read error. Distinct nucleotide sequences in the sample also encode this CDR3. This chain joins TRDV1 and TRDJ1; D tentatively reads TRDD2 or TRDD3 (5 bases each). V was trimmed by 3 bases and J by 0 bases, leaving 29 bases between them. Germline V gene data show CDR1 as TSWWSYY and CDR2 as QGS. The length of the CDR3 is 21 residues. For the CDR3, the DNA is TGTGCTCTTGGGGAGCTGTCCTATCCTGTCCGACTACATACGTACACCGATAAACTCATCTTT. Its translation is CALGELSYPVRLHTYTDKLIF.

This clone is medium-sized within its sample. The chain employs TRDV1 and TRDJ1, with 8 bases identical to TRDD2. With V trimmed by 2 bases and J by 0 bases, 23 bases remained unmatched. The germline V gene encodes CDR1 TSWWSYY and CDR2 QGS. This CDR3 spans 22 amino acids. CDR3 bases: TGTGCTCTTGGGGAAGGACCGATCTTCCTACCTGTACTGGGAGAGTACACCGATAAACTCATCTTT. Its protein is CALGEGPIFLPVLGEYTDKLIF.

This clone turned up a few times. The chain employs TRDV1 and TRDJ1; 9 positions agree with TRDD3. The CDR3 has 22 residues. Germline V gene sequence: CDR1 TSWWSYY, CDR2 QGS. V lost 0 bases to trimming and J lost 4 bases; unmatched junction nucleotides: 24. This chain's CDR3 is CALGELLFAFLSGTGGVDKLIF. Written as DNA, the CDR3 is TGTGCTCTTGGGGAACTGTTGTTTGCTTTTCTTTCCGGGACTGGGGGAGTCGATAAACTCATCTTT.

As concerns this clone: One base separates it from a far larger clone, so it is likely a read error. The same CDR3 also results from other DNA sequences found in this sample. The V gene is TRDV2, the J gene TRDJ1, with TRDD3 as a possible D gene (5 bases). This CDR3 has 12 residues. Germline loops: CDR1 GEAIGNYY, CDR2 EKD. V was shortened by 3 bases and J by 4 bases, with 8 bases between the two germline ends. The CDR3 coding sequence is TGTGCCTGTGACGATACTGTCGATAAACTCATCTTT. Translation: CACDDTVDKLIF.

This clone has more than one count but fewer than ten. TCRdb's entry gives the protein of a much larger clone, which mismatches this DNA's translation at residue 5, likely from a read error; the protein reported here is translated from the DNA. The chain has TRDV2 and TRDJ3; 9 bases align to TRDD3. The CDR3 runs 20 residues. V gave up 2 bases and J gave up 4 bases; unmatched junction bases: 14. CDR1 and CDR2 (germline): GEAIGNYY, EKD. This CDR3 is CACDIVLLGDHVWDTRQMFF. CDR3 coding DNA: TGTGCCTGTGACATCGTCCTACTGGGGGACCACGTTTGGGACACCCGACAGATGTTTTTC.

This sequence joins TRDV1 and TRDJ1; 8 nucleotides agree with TRDD3. Losses at the gene ends were 5 bases for V and 1 base for J; bases not matched to a gene: 15. The CDR3 is 18 amino acids. Germline assignment: CDR1 TSWWSYY and CDR2 QGS. CDR3 coding DNA: TGTGCTCTTGGGCCCACCTTCCGGAGGGGGGATAGCACCGATAAACTCATCTTT. Translating gives CALGPTFRRGDSTDKLIF.

This clone is termed medium-sized. Other DNA sequences in the same sample also yield this CDR3. This rearrangement joins TRDV2 to TRDJ1, with 7 positions matching TRDD3. V lost 1 base to trimming and J lost 0 bases; unmatched junction nucleotides: 10. Per germline, CDR1 GEAIGNYY and CDR2 EKD. This CDR3 has 17 amino acids. The CDR3 bases are TGTGCCTGTGACACGGCTGGGGGCCTAAAGTACACCGATAAACTCATCTTT. Its protein is CACDTAGGLKYTDKLIF.

This clone came up a few times. Given a much more abundant clone one base away, this may be a read error. The chain carries TRDV2 and TRDJ3; TRDD3 agrees at 7 bases. The V gene's germline CDR1 is GEAIGNYY and CDR2 EKD. The length of the CDR3 is 21 residues. V lost 0 bases to trimming and J lost 0 bases; unmatched junction nucleotides: 13. The CDR3 nucleotides are TGTGCCTGTGACACCGGAACTGGGGAATCCTCAAGCTCCTGGGACACCCGACAGATGTTTTTC. Protein sequence: CACDTGTGESSSSWDTRQMFF.

This clone has just a few counts. Since a much larger clone is just one base distant, this may be a read error. Other nucleotide sequences from this sample produce the same CDR3. V and J are TRDV2 and TRDJ1, with 8 nucleotides matching TRDD3. J was trimmed by 0 bases and V by 9 bases; bases with no gene match: 32. The CDR3 is 22 residues long. The germline gives CDR1 GEAIGNYY, CDR2 EKD. The CDR3 DNA sequence: TGTGCCGGCGTAGTGGTCCCTATCGCTCCCACTGGGGGTCTACCGTACACCGATAAACTCATCTTT. It codes for CAGVVVPIAPTGGLPYTDKLIF.

Remarks on this clone: A much more abundant neighbour one base away suggests this may be a read error. Other nucleotide sequences from this sample produce the same CDR3. V usage is TRDV2 and J usage is TRDJ1; 12 bases align to TRDD3. The CDR3 length is 19 residues. Germline CDR1 GEAIGNYY, CDR2 EKD. CDR3: CACDTFSGGYAEYTDKLIF. The CDR3 DNA follows: TGTGCCTGCGACACATTCTCTGGGGGATACGCAGAGTACACCGATAAACTCATCTTT.

In the case of this clone: The TCRdb record carries a much larger clone's protein, which differs from this DNA's translation at residue 11; a read error is the likely cause, and the protein listed here is the DNA translation. The chain carries TRDV2 and TRDJ1, with D maybe TRDD3 (6 bases). Germline loops: CDR1 GEAIGNYY, CDR2 EKD. The CDR3 has 14 amino acids. CDR3 nucleotide sequence: TGTGCCTGTGACGGGGGGAGGTACACCGATGAACTCATCTTT. It encodes CACDGGRYTDELIF.

On this clone itself: At residue 13, the TCRdb protein departs from the DNA translation, so the protein shown here was derived from the DNA itself. V is TRDV1 and J is TRDJ1; unclear D gene. Trimming shortened V by 0 bases and J by 7 bases, and 21 bases separated the two germline ends. Germline-derived CDR1 and CDR2 are TSWWSYY and QGS. This CDR3 is 17 amino acids long. CDR3 in amino acids: CALGELFYVVGSRKLIF. The CDR3 DNA is TGTGCTCTTGGGGAACTATTCTACGTGGTTGGGTCTCGTAAACTCATCTTT.

Turning to this clone: The TCRdb record carries a much larger clone's protein, which differs from this DNA's translation at residue 9; a read error is the likely cause, and the protein listed here is the DNA translation. The V gene is TRDV1, the J gene TRDJ1; D uncertain. The CDR3 length is 16 residues. The V and J ends lost 1 base and 2 bases respectively, with 14 bases between them. CDR1 and CDR2 from the germline V gene are TSWWSYY and QGS. The CDR3 is CALGERGFNFTDKLIF. For the CDR3, the DNA is TGTGCTCTTGGGGAACGGGGTTTCAACTTTACCGATAAACTCATCTTT.

As for this clone: Being one base from a much bigger clone, this may be a read error. V and J are TRDV2 and TRDJ3; 9 bases match TRDD3. Germline V gene data show CDR1 as GEAIGNYY and CDR2 as EKD. The J segment lost 0 bases and the V segment lost 5 bases, leaving 25 bases of the junction unmatched. The CDR3 loop spans 24 amino acids. The CDR3 DNA reads TGTGCCTGTGGCCCGGTTCTTACTGGGGGAACCTATCCCTCCAGCTCCTGGGACACCCGACAGATGTTTTTC. This translates into CACGPVLTGGTYPSSSWDTRQMFF.

By share, this clone ranks as medium-sized. The chain links TRDV1 to TRDJ3; 12 positions match TRDD3. CDR3 length: 23 amino acids. Losses at the gene ends were 0 bases for V and 4 bases for J; bases not matched to a gene: 16. Germline V gene sequence: CDR1 TSWWSYY, CDR2 QGS. DNA for the CDR3: TGTGCTCTTGGGGAACTTCCTACTCCAAACTGGGGGATACCCTCGTGGGACACCCGACAGATGTTTTTC. It codes for CALGELPTPNWGIPSWDTRQMFF.

This clone turned up a few times. The junction does not match germline at one end; this may be a read error. This same CDR3 is encoded by further DNA sequences in the sample. The V gene is TRDV2, the J gene TRDJ3, with a tentative D call TRDD3 (5 bases). Germline V CDR1 and CDR2: GEAIGNYY, EKD. CDR3 length equals 17 residues. The CDR3 region has the DNA TGTGCCTGTGACACTACAGGACGCTCCTGGGACGCCCGACAGGTGTTTTTC. Amino acid sequence: CACDTTGRSWDARQVFF.

This clone is medium-sized (0.01 to 0.1%) within its sample. Other DNA sequences in this sample translate to the same CDR3. The chain joins TRDV1 to TRDJ1; TRDD3 aligns across 12 bases. The length of the CDR3 is 17 residues. From germline, CDR1 is TSWWSYY and CDR2 QGS. V lost 1 base, J lost 7 bases, and 10 bases stayed unmatched. The CDR3: CALGEPYPRLGDTKLIF. The CDR3 coding sequence is TGTGCTCTTGGGGAACCATACCCCAGACTGGGGGATACTAAACTCATCTTT.

Within the sample, this clone is medium-sized. This chain uses TRDV2 with TRDJ1; the D gene is possibly TRDD3 (6 bases). Assignment of the J gene here rests on matching the DNA to germline, because TCRdb gives none. The V gene lost 0 bases and the J gene lost 8 bases, with 18 bases spanning the gap. Germline CDR1 is GEAIGNYY and CDR2 is EKD. The CDR3 runs to 15 residues. CDR3 nucleotides: TGTGCCTGTGACACCGGCGGGATAATGATTAGGAAACTCATCTTT. Amino acids: CACDTGGIMIRKLIF.

A note on this clone: Being one base from a much bigger clone, this may be a read error. V and J are TRDV2 and TRDJ3; 10 bases fit TRDD3. The CDR3 runs to 21 residues. Germline assignment: CDR1 GEAIGNYY and CDR2 EKD. This chain's CDR3 is CACGTGRLGDASTWDTRQMFF. The CDR3, as DNA: TGTGCCTGTGGCACCGGGAGACTGGGGGATGCCTCTACCTGGGACACCCGACAGATGTTTTTC.

This clone occurred a few times. The sample contains more than one DNA sequence encoding this CDR3. The chain carries TRDV1 and TRDJ1; 8 bases map to TRDD3. Trimming took 6 bases from V and 0 from J; bases not matched to a gene: 27. CDR1 and CDR2 (germline): TSWWSYY, QGS. The CDR3 sequence is 22 residues long. DNA for the CDR3: TGTGCTCTTGGAGATTCAACCAAGTCTTACTGGGGGTCCCCTCGATACACCGATAAACTCATCTTT. This gives the protein CALGDSTKSYWGSPRYTDKLIF.